The clone carrying this T cell receptor (beta chain) has more than one count but fewer than ten. Its specificity is not known. One entry per CDR3 protein results from TCRdb running MiXCR on the 5' RACE reads. In the table there are 410,000 or so distinct CDR3 sequences, more than 20% of which are singletons. This sample was included in a study of T-cell memory formation after mild COVID-19. Germline V CDR1 and CDR2: SEHNR, FQNEAQ (reference sequence). V was pared by 2 bases and J by 5 bases, with 15 bases between. The CDR3 consists of 15 residues. Study results and limitations: Clones contracting over day 15 to 85 were CD4/CD8 balanced, with later expanders leaning CD4+. Largely, contracting CD4+ clones fell within CM and EM, and contracting CD8+ clones within EMRA.

This clonotype originated in an adult woman who had mild COVID-19 (a few samples of this study predate the infection). Cell type and time point are not known. The genes are TRBV7-9 and TRBJ2-5, with D possibly matching TRBD1 (5 bases). Sequencing used PBMCs or a T cell subset sorted from them (not recorded which). For the CDR3, the DNA is TGTGCCAGCAGCTTAAGTACCGGACAATCGGAGACCCAGTACTTC. This codes for CASSLSTGQSETQYF.